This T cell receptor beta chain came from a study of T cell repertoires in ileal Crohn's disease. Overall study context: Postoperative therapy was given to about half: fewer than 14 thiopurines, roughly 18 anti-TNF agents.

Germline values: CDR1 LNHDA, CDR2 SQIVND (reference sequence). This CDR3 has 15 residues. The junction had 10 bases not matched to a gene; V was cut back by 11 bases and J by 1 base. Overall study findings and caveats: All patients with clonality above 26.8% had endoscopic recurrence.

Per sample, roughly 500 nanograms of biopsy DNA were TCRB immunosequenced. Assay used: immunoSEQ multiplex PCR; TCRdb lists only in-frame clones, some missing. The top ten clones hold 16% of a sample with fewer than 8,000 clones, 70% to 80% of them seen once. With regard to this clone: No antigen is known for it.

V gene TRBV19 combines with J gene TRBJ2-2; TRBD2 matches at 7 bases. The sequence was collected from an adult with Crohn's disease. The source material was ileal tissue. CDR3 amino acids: CASRSQRGNTGELFF. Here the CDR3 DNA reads TGTGCCTCCAGATCCCAGCGGGGGAACACCGGGGAGCTGTTTTTT.